This paragraph reports one T cell receptor (beta chain). The specificity of this receptor is unknown. No much larger clone is present one base from it, and per-base qualities are unavailable. The V end loses 0 bases and the J end loses 6 bases, and a stretch of 13 bases separates them. From a lookup of the germline V gene, CDR1 and CDR2 are SGHNT and YENEEA. Reading from cysteine to phenylalanine, the CDR3 counts 15 amino acids. The kept DNA is CDR3 alone, 45 bases in frame from the first base. Library creation used 5' RACE. The sequencing machine was an Illumina HiSeq 2000. TCRdb reprocessed the public reads (quality trimming at Q25 with fastp, clone calling with MiXCR) and kept in-frame beta chains. When rows share a CDR3 protein, they turn into one entry using the most common DNA and genes. Counted in this sample were 1,500 or so distinct CDR3 sequences; 8% of them appeared once. The ten largest account for roughly 10% of the sample.

These data originate in a study (dated by TCRdb to about 2016). Notes on the research overall: The study investigated the origins of HIV persistence in individuals who naturally controlled HIV infection.

The source is a female donor with HIV. The receptor chain draws on TRBV11-3 and TRBJ2-3; the D segment could be TRBD2, given 6 matching bases. The material sequenced was central memory T cells from blood PBMCs. Sample cell subset or site, as interpreted from the label and publication: central memory CD4+ T cells. The encoded CDR3 is CASSLDGGVSDTQYF. The nucleotide sequence is given as TGTGCCAGCAGCTTAGATGGAGGGGTATCGGATACGCAGTATTTT. The reference TRBV11-3 and TRBJ2-3 proteins fill in what lies around the CDR3, so the full variable domain reads EAGVVQSPRYKIIEKKQPVAFWCNPISGHNTLYWYLQNLGQGPELLIRYENEEAVDDSQLPKDRFSAERLKGVDSTLKIQPAELGDSAVYLCASSLDGGVSDTQYFGPGTRLTVL.